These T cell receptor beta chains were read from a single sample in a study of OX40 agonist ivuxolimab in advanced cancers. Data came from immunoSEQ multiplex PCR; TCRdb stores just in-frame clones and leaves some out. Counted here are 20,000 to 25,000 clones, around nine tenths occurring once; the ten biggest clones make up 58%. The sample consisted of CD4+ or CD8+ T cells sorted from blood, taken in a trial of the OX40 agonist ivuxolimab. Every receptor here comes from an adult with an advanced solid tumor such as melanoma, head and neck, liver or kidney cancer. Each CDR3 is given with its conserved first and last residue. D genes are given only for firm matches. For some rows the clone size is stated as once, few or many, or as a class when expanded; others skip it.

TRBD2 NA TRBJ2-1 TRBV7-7 TGTGCCAGCAGCCCAGGACTAGCGGGGGATGAGCAGTTCTTC CASSPGLAGDEQFF
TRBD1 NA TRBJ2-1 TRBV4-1 TGCGCCAGCAGCTCCGGGACAGAGACTAACAATGAGCAGTTCTTC CASSSGTETNNEQFF
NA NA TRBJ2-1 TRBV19 TGTGCCAGTAGTATAGGAAGTTACAATGAGCAGTTCTTC CASSIGSYNEQFF
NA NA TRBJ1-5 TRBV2 TGTGCCAGCAGTGCAGTATCAGCCGAACCCACCGAGTCCCAGCATTTT CASSAVSAEPTESQHF
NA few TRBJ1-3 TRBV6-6 TGTGCCAGCAGTTACTCGGTGGTATCTGGAAACACCATATATTTT CASSYSVVSGNTIYF
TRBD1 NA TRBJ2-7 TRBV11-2 TGTGCCAGCAGCTTATGGACAGGGGGCGACTACGAGCAGTACTTC CASSLWTGGDYEQYF
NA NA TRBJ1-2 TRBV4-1 TGCGCCAGCAGCCAAGAGACATCCCTGGGCTATGGCTACACCTTC CASSQETSLGYGYTF
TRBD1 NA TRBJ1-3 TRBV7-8 TGTGCCAGCAGCTTAGTCTTTGACAGGGACTCTGGAAACACCATATATTTT CASSLVFDRDSGNTIYF
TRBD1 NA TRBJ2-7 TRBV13 TGTGCCAGCAGCGCGGGGACAGGTGGCTACGAGCAGTACTTC CASSAGTGGYEQYF
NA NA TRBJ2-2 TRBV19 TGTGCCAGTAGTAGCAGCTGGAGCACCGGGGAGCTGTTTTTT CASSSSWSTGELFF
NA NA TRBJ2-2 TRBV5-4 TGTGCCAGCAGCTGGGGGACGGTAACCGGGGAGCTGTTTTTT CASSWGTVTGELFF
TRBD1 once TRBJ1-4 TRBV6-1 TGTGCCAGCAGTGTCCACAGGGGGCGCGATGAAAAACTGTTTTTT CASSVHRGRDEKLFF
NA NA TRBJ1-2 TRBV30 TGTGCCTGGTCTTTCGGGGGCTTGGGCTATGGCTACACCTTC CAWSFGGLGYGYTF
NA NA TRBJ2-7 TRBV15 TGTGCCACCAGCTTAGACAGGCTCTCCTACGAGCAGTACTTC CATSLDRLSYEQYF
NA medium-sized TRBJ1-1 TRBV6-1 TGTGCCAGCAGTGTGTCAGAGACTGAAGCTTTCTTT CASSVSETEAFF
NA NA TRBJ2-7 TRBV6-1 TGTGCCAGCAGGGAAACCGGGACATTTTCCTACGAGCAGTACTTC CASRETGTFSYEQYF
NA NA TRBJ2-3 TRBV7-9 TGTGCCAGCAGCCTACCAAGCACAGATACGCAGTATTTT CASSLPSTDTQYF
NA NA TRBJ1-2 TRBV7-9 TGTGCCAGCAGCTTAGGGACGGACTATGGCTACACCTTC CASSLGTDYGYTF
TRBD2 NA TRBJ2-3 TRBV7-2 TGTGCCAGCAGCTCGAGCGGGGGGGCAGGAGATACGCAGTATTTT CASSSSGGAGDTQYF
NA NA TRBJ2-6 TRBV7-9 TGTGCCTCGCAGGCTGGGGCCAACGTCCTGACTTTC CASQAGANVLTF
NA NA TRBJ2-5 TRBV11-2 TGTGCCAGCAGCTTCTGGGGTCAGGAGACCCAGTACTTC CASSFWGQETQYF
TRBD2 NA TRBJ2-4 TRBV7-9 TGTGCCAGCAGCTTATTATTTCTAGCGGCGAACATTCAGTACTTC CASSLLFLAANIQYF
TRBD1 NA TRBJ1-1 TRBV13 TGTGCCAGCAGCAACCGGGACAGACGGAACACTGAAGCTTTCTTT CASSNRDRRNTEAFF
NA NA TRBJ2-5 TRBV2 TGTGCCAGCAGTGACCCCAATTCTCAAGAGACCCAGTACTTC CASSDPNSQETQYF
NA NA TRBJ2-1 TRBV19 TGTGCCAGTAGTATAATGACGGGCTCCTACAATGAGCAGTTCTTC CASSIMTGSYNEQFF
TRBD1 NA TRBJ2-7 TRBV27 TGTGCCAGCAGTCCGCGGACAGGGCTCCACGAGCAGTACTTC CASSPRTGLHEQYF
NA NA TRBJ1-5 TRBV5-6 TGTGCCAGCAGCTTGAGCGGGAGTCAGCCCCAGCATTTT CASSLSGSQPQHF
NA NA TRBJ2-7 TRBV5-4 TGTGCCAGCAGCTATGACACCGGCTACGAGCAGTACTTC CASSYDTGYEQYF
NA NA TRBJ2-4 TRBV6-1 TGTGCCAGCAGTGAAATTGTGGAAGTTCAGTACTTC CASSEIVEVQYF
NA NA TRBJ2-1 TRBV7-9 TGTGCCAGCACTCGGGGCTACAATGAGCAGTTCTTC CASTRGYNEQFF
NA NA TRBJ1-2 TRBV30 TGTGCCTGGAGCGGCAGGGGCTATGGCTACACCTTC CAWSGRGYGYTF
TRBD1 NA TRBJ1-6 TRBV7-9 TGTGCCAGCAGCCTGGGACAGGGGGTCCTACCCCTCCACTTT CASSLGQGVLPLHF
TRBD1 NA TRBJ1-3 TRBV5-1 TGCGCCAGCAGCCGGGACAGGGGCCCTGGAAACACCATATATTTT CASSRDRGPGNTIYF
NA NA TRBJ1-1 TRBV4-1 TGCGCCAGCAGCCAAGACAGGGGGAACACTGAAGCTTTCTTT CASSQDRGNTEAFF
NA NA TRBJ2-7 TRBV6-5 TGTGCCAGCAGTTACTTTAGGGACGAGCAGTACTTC CASSYFRDEQYF
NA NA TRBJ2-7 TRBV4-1 TGCGCCAGCAGCCAAGTCCCAGGGAACTCCTACGAGCAGTACTTC CASSQVPGNSYEQYF
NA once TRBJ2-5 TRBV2 TGTGCCAGCAGGGTCCCCCAAGGGGCCCGGCAAGAGACCCAGTACTTC CASRVPQGARQETQYF
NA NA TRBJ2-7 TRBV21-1 TGTGCCAGCAGCAACCCACAGGTTTACTACGAGCAGTACTTC CASSNPQVYYEQYF